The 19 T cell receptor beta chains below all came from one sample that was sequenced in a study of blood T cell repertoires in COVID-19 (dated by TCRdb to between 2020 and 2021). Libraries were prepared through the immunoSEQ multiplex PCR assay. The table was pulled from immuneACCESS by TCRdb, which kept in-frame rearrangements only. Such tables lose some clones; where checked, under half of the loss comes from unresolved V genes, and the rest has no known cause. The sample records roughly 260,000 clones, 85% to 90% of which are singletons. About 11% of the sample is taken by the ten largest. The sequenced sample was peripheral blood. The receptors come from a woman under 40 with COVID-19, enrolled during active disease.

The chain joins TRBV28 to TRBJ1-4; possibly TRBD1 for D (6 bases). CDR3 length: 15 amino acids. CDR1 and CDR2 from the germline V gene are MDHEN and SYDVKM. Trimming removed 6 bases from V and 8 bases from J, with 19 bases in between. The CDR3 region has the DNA TGTGCCAGCAGCCGACAGGCTATTGGCTTCGAAAAACTGTTTTTT. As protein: CASSRQAIGFEKLFF.

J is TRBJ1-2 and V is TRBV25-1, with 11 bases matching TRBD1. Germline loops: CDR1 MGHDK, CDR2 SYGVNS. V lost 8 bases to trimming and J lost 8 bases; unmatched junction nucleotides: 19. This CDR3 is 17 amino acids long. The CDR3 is CASGGPLLGQGAGGYTF. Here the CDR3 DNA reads TGTGCCAGCGGAGGTCCGCTCCTTGGACAGGGGGCAGGAGGCTACACCTTC.

The CDR3 nucleotides read TGCGCCAGCAGCCAAGGCGGGAAACAGGGGGCGACCCAGTACTTC. This codes for CASSQGGKQGATQYF. The genes are TRBV4-1 and TRBJ2-5, with 9 bases that match TRBD1. The CDR3 loop spans 15 amino acids. V shed 1 base and J 7 bases; nucleotides not matched to a gene: 7. Germline-derived CDR1 and CDR2 are MGHRA and YSYEKL.

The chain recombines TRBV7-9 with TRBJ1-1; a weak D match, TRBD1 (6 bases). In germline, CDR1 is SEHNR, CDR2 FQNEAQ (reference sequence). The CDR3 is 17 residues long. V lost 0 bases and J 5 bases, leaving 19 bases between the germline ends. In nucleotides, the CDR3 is TGTGCCAGCAGCTTAGCGGGCATGGGGGGGCGAGGAACTGAAGCTTTCTTT. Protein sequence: CASSLAGMGGRGTEAFF.

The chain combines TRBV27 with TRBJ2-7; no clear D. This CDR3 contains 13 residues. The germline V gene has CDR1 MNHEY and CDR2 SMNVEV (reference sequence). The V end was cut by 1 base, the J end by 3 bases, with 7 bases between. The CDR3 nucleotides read TGTGCCAGCAGTTTATTCGGTAGCTACGAGCAGTACTTC. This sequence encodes CASSLFGSYEQYF.

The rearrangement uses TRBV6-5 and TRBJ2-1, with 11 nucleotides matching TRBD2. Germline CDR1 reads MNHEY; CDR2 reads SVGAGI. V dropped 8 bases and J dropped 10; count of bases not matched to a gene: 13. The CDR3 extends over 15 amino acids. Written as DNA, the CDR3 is TGTGCCAGCTCCATATCACTAGCGGGAGAAGGAGAGCAGTTCTTC. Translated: CASSISLAGEGEQFF.

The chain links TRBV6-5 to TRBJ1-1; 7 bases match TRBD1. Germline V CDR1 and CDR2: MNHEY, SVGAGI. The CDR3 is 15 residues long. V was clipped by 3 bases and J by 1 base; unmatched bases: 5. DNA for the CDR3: TGTGCCAGCAGTTATTACGGGACAGAGAACACTGAAGCTTTCTTT. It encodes CASSYYGTENTEAFF.

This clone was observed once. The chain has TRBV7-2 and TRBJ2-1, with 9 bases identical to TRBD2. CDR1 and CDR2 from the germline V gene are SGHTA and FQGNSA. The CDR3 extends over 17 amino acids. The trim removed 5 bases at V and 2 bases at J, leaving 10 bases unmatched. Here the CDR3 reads CASSAGGSGSPYNEQFF. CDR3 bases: TGTGCCAGCAGCGCAGGGGGTAGCGGGAGCCCCTACAATGAGCAGTTCTTC.

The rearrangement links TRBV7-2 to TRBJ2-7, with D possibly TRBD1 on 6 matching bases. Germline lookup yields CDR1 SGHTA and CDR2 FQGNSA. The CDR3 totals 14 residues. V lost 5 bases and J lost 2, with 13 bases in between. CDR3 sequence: CASSLAGVAYEQYF. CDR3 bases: TGTGCCAGCAGCCTTGCAGGGGTCGCCTACGAGCAGTACTTC.

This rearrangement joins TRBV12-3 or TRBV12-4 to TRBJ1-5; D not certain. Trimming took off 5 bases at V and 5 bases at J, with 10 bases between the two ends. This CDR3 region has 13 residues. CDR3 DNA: TGTGCCAGCAGTGGCGGACTATATCAGCCCCAGCATTTT. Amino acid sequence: CASSGGLYQPQHF.

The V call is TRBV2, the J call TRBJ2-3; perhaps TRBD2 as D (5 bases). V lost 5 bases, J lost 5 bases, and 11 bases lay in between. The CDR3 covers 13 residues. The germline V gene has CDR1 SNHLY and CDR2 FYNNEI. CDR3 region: CASSSVGGDTQYF. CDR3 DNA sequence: TGTGCCAGCAGTTCGGTAGGAGGAGATACGCAGTATTTT.

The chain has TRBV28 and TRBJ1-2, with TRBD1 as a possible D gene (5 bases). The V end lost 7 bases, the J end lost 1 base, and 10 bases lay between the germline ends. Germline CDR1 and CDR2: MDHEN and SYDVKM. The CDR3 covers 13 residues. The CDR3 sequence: CASNLGGNYGYTF. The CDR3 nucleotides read TGTGCCAGCAATCTGGGGGGTAACTATGGCTACACCTTC.

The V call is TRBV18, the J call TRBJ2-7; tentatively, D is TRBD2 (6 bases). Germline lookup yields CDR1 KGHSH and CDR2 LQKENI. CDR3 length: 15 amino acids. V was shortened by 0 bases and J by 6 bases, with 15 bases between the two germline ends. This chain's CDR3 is CASSPPSMTGVEQYF. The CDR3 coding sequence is TGTGCCAGCTCACCACCGTCTATGACGGGGGTCGAGCAGTACTTC.

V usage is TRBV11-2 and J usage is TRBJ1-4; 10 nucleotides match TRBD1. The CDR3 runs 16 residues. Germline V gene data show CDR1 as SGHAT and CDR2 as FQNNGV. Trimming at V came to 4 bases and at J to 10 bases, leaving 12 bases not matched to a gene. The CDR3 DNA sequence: TGTGCCAGCAGCTGGACCGGGACAGGGGTAGGGGGAAAACTGTTTTTT. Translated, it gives CASSWTGTGVGGKLFF. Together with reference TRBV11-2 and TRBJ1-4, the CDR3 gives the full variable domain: EAGVAQSPRYKIIEKRQSVAFWCNPISGHATLYWYQQILGQGPKLLIQFQNNGVVDDSQLPKDRFSAERLKGVDSTLKIQPAKLEDSAVYLCASSWTGTGVGGKLFFGSGTQLSVL.

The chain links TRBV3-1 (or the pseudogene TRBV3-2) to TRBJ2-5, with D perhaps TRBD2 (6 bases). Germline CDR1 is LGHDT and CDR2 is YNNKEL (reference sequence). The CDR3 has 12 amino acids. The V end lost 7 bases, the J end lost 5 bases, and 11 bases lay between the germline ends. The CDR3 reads CASTGGSETQYF. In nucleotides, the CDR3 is TGTGCCAGCACCGGGGGTTCTGAGACCCAGTACTTC.

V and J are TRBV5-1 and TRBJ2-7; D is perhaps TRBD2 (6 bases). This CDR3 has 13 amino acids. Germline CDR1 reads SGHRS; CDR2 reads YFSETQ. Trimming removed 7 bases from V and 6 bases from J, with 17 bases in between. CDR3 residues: CASSREVHSEQYF. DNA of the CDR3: TGCGCCAGCTCTAGGGAGGTCCACTCCGAGCAGTACTTC.

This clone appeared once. CDR3 in amino acids: CASSDGQGVGEQFF. The CDR3 nucleotides are TGTGCCAGCAGCGACGGACAGGGGGTAGGTGAGCAGTTCTTC. The chain recombines TRBV9 with TRBJ2-1; 10 nucleotides align to TRBD1. The V gene end was trimmed by 3 bases and the J gene end by 9 bases; junction bases not matched to a gene: 6. Germline V gives CDR1 SGDLS, CDR2 YYNGEE. The length of the CDR3 is 14 residues.

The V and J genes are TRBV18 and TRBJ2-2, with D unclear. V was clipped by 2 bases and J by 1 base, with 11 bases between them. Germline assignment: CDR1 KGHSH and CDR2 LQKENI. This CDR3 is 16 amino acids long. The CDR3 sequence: CASSPAPPVNTGELFF. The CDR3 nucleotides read TGTGCCAGCTCACCAGCACCCCCGGTGAACACCGGGGAGCTGTTTTTT.

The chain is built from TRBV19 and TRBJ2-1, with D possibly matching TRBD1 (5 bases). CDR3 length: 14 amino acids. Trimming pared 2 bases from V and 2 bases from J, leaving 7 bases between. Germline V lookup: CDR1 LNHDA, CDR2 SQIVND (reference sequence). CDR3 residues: CASSIQGTYNEQFF. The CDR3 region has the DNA TGTGCCAGTAGTATACAGGGAACCTACAATGAGCAGTTCTTC.